A single sample is the source of the 32 T cell receptor beta chains below, sequenced in a study of T cell repertoires in ileal Crohn's disease. TCRdb's copy holds only in-frame clones and misses some; the assay was immunoSEQ multiplex PCR. The table lists 450 to 700 clones, roughly 89% of them singletons, with approximately 8% in the top ten. The time point is: neoterminal ileum biopsy at postoperative endoscopy, about 6 months after surgery. The sample consisted of ileal tissue. These receptor sequences come from an adult with Crohn's disease.

The chain links TRBV7-2 to TRBJ2-3; 8 nucleotides line up with TRBD2. The CDR3 loop spans 15 amino acids. From germline, CDR1 is SGHTA and CDR2 FQGNSA. V lost 5 bases, J lost 5 bases, and 9 bases stayed unmatched. The CDR3 protein is CASSGSGTRGDTQYF. CDR3 sequence (DNA): TGTGCCAGCAGCGGGTCCGGGACTAGAGGAGATACGCAGTATTTT.

This clone has a single count. This chain connects TRBV10-3 to TRBJ2-1; 8 bases are a match to TRBD2. The CDR3 loop spans 15 amino acids. Germline CDR1 ENHRY, CDR2 SYGVKD. J gave up 9 bases and V 4 bases, and 11 bases lay outside the gene matches. CDR3 in DNA: TGTGCCATCAGTGGGGCAACAGCGGGAGCTTTTGAGCAGTTCTTC. Amino acids: CAISGATAGAFEQFF.

The V and J genes are TRBV7-6 and TRBJ2-5; TRBD1 agrees at 10 bases. The length of the CDR3 is 15 residues. Per the germline V gene, CDR1 is SGHVS and CDR2 is FNYEAQ. The ends lost 4 bases at V and 5 bases at J; junction bases unmatched: 7. In DNA, the CDR3 is TGTGCCAGCAGCTCCGCGGGACAGGGGAGGGAGACCCAGTACTTC. Protein: CASSSAGQGRETQYF.

V gene TRBV7-3 combines with J gene TRBJ1-1; no clear D gene. The CDR3 contains 13 residues. Germline V gene lookup returns CDR1 SGHTA and CDR2 FQGTGA. Trimming shortened V by 2 bases and J by 1 base, and 5 bases separated the two germline ends. Here the CDR3 DNA reads TGTGCCAGCAGCTTATCCTGGAACACTGAAGCTTTCTTT. Its protein is CASSLSWNTEAFF.

V gene TRBV5-6 combines with J gene TRBJ1-2; the D is unclear. Germline CDR1 and CDR2: SGHDT and YYEEEE. Trimming stripped 7 bases from V and 4 bases from J, with 14 bases between. The CDR3 has 13 residues. In DNA, the CDR3 is TGTGCCAGCCTTTTCGCCAAGACCTATGGCTACACCTTC. Protein product: CASLFAKTYGYTF.

This chain links TRBV29-1 with TRBJ2-6, with 10 nucleotides matching TRBD1. In germline, CDR1 is SQVTM, CDR2 ANQGSEA. This CDR3 is built from 17 residues. Unmatched junction bases numbered 5, after V lost 1 base and J lost 2 bases. The CDR3 here is CSVEGQGARTGANVLTF. As DNA, the CDR3 is TGCAGCGTTGAAGGACAGGGGGCTAGAACTGGGGCCAACGTCCTGACTTTC. The entire variable domain, with the rest obtained from reference TRBV29-1 and TRBJ2-6, is as follows: SAVISQKPSRDICQRGTSLTIQCQVDSQVTMMFWYRQQPGQSLTLIATANQGSEATYESGFVIDKFPISRPNLTFSTLTVSNMSPEDSSIYLCSVEGQGARTGANVLTFGAGSRLTVL.

This clone has just one count. This sequence joins TRBV7-2 and TRBJ1-1; unclear D gene. V lost 5 bases and J lost 3, with 10 bases in between. CDR1 and CDR2 from the germline V gene are SGHTA and FQGNSA. This CDR3 region has 13 residues. CDR3 in amino acids: CASSVRSDTEAFF. In DNA form, the CDR3 reads TGTGCCAGCAGCGTTCGGTCGGACACTGAAGCTTTCTTT. Complete variable domain (other parts from reference TRBV7-2 and TRBJ1-1): GAGVSQSPSNKVTEKGKDVELRCDPISGHTALYWYRQSLGQGLEFLIYFQGNSAPDKSGLPSDRFSAERTGGSVSTLTIQRTQQEDSAVYLCASSVRSDTEAFFGQGTRLTVV.

This chain joins TRBV5-1 and TRBJ1-1; unclear D gene. This CDR3 contains 13 residues. Between the trimmed V and J ends, which lost 6 bases and 5 bases, there was a span of 14 bases. Germline-derived CDR1 and CDR2 are SGHRS and YFSETQ. CDR3: CASTNSGVTEAFF. CDR3 in DNA: TGCGCCAGCACTAACTCCGGGGTAACTGAAGCTTTCTTT.

CDR3 in amino acids: CASRDRADNEQFF. As DNA, the CDR3 is TGTGCCAGCAGGGACAGGGCAGATAATGAGCAGTTCTTC. This chain joins TRBV6-6 and TRBJ2-1; TRBD1 aligns across 8 bases. The CDR3 runs 13 residues. Germline CDR1 and CDR2: MNHNY and SVGAGI (reference sequence). Germline trimming cut 6 bases from V and 7 bases from J; bases unmatched to any gene: 5.

The V call is TRBV9, the J call TRBJ2-5, with 7 bases identical to TRBD2. J gave up 5 bases and V 0 bases, and 7 bases lay outside the gene matches. The CDR3 sequence is 15 residues long. Germline loops: CDR1 SGDLS, CDR2 YYNGEE. The CDR3 here is CASSVGGGSGETQYF. CDR3 nucleotide sequence: TGTGCCAGCAGCGTAGGGGGAGGGAGCGGGGAGACCCAGTACTTC.

The chain recombines TRBV5-4 with TRBJ2-7; 7 bases align to TRBD1. The trim removed 0 bases at V and 6 bases at J, leaving 3 bases unmatched. The CDR3 is made up of 13 amino acids. Germline V lookup: CDR1 SGHNT, CDR2 YYREEE (reference sequence). The CDR3 is CASSLDRGVEQYF. CDR3 in DNA: TGTGCCAGCAGCTTGGACAGGGGAGTCGAGCAGTACTTC.

This sequence joins TRBV28 and TRBJ2-5; D could derive from TRBD1 or TRBD2 (5 bases each). Germline loops: CDR1 MDHEN, CDR2 SYDVKM. This CDR3 contains 13 residues. The V gene lost 6 bases and the J gene lost 2 bases, with 10 bases spanning the gap. The CDR3 region is CASSRDGQETQYF. CDR3 nucleotide sequence: TGTGCCAGCAGCAGGGACGGACAAGAGACCCAGTACTTC.

The chain employs TRBV6-1 and TRBJ1-5; no definite D call. Germline V gives CDR1 MNHNS, CDR2 SASEGT. The CDR3 contains 15 residues. Trimming took 4 bases from V and 2 from J, leaving 12 bases between them. CDR3: CASSAGYGGNQPQHF. CDR3 DNA: TGTGCCAGCAGTGCCGGGTATGGGGGCAATCAGCCCCAGCATTTT.

The chain combines TRBV7-2 with TRBJ1-2, with no clear D. Per germline, CDR1 SGHTA and CDR2 FQGNSA. This CDR3 is 13 amino acids long. V dropped 3 bases and J dropped 5 bases, with 10 bases sitting between them. CDR3 sequence reads: CASSFFQSYGYTF. The CDR3, as DNA: TGTGCCAGCAGCTTCTTCCAATCTTATGGCTACACCTTC.

V is TRBV27 and J is TRBJ2-5; either TRBD1 or TRBD2 may supply D (6 bases each). CDR3 length: 16 amino acids. Trimming pared 4 bases from V and 0 bases from J, leaving 15 bases between. The germline gives CDR1 MNHEY, CDR2 SMNVEV (reference sequence). The CDR3 nucleotides read TGTGCCAGCAGTTACGGGGGCGCCACGTACCAAGAGACCCAGTACTTC. Amino acid sequence: CASSYGGATYQETQYF.

The CDR3, as DNA: TGTGCCAGCAGCCCCCGGGGATCCACAGGGGTACCGGGAAACACCATATATTTT. Its protein is CASSPRGSTGVPGNTIYF. This chain links TRBV9 with TRBJ1-3; 7 nucleotides align to TRBD1. In germline, CDR1 is SGDLS, CDR2 YYNGEE. The J segment lost 4 bases and the V segment lost 4 bases, leaving 17 bases of the junction unmatched. This CDR3 region has 18 residues.

The chain recombines TRBV7-9 with TRBJ1-5; D ambiguous. From germline, CDR1 is SEHNR and CDR2 FQNEAQ (reference sequence). Deletions cut 2 bases from V and 1 base from J, with 6 bases between. This CDR3 spans 14 amino acids. The DNA for the CDR3 is TGTGCCAGCAGCTTAAGCTCAAGCAATCAGCCCCAGCATTTT. It codes for CASSLSSSNQPQHF.

The V gene is TRBV28, the J gene TRBJ2-7, with TRBD2 matching over 12 bases. The CDR3 consists of 15 residues. V gave up 4 bases and J gave up 6 bases; unmatched junction bases: 7. Per the germline V gene, CDR1 is MDHEN and CDR2 is SYDVKM. CDR3 region: CASSSWTSGIREQYF. The CDR3 nucleotides read TGTGCCAGCAGTTCTTGGACTAGCGGGATTCGCGAGCAGTACTTC.

V and J are TRBV30 and TRBJ2-7; 8 nucleotides line up with TRBD2. The CDR3 is made up of 13 amino acids. CDR1 and CDR2 from the germline V gene are GTSNPN and SVGIG (reference sequence). Trimming removed 4 bases from V and 0 bases from J; junction bases left unmatched: 2. This CDR3 reads CAWTSGSSYEQYF. CDR3 nucleotide sequence: TGTGCCTGGACAAGCGGGAGCTCCTACGAGCAGTACTTC.

This chain joins TRBV5-6 and TRBJ2-3; a possible D gene is TRBD2 (5 bases). Trimming left V 4 bases short and J 3 bases short, with 6 bases between. The CDR3 consists of 12 residues. Looked up from germline, CDR1 is SGHDT and CDR2 is YYEEEE. CDR3 nucleotide sequence: TGTGCCAGCAGCCCGGGAACAGATACGCAGTATTTT. Translated: CASSPGTDTQYF.

The rearrangement uses TRBV30 and TRBJ1-4; a possible D gene is TRBD1 (6 bases). Germline values: CDR1 GTSNPN, CDR2 SVGIG (reference sequence). Trimming removed 2 bases from V and 7 bases from J, with 11 bases in between. The CDR3 has 13 residues. CDR3: CAWSRGGGEKLFF. CDR3 in DNA: TGTGCCTGGAGTAGAGGGGGAGGTGAAAAACTGTTTTTT.

This clone was picked up one time. The chain is built from TRBV5-8 and TRBJ1-1; the D is unclear. Germline V gives CDR1 SGHTS, CDR2 YDEGEE. The CDR3 has 13 amino acids. The ends were cut back, 1 base at V and 10 bases at J, with 14 bases in the middle. CDR3 residues: CASSLSGGVAAFF. The CDR3 DNA is TGTGCCAGCAGCTTGTCTGGCGGGGTAGCAGCTTTCTTT.

This rearrangement joins TRBV9 to TRBJ2-2; D perhaps matches TRBD2 (6 bases). Germline CDR1 and CDR2: SGDLS and YYNGEE. V was pared by 2 bases and J by 7 bases, with 9 bases between. This CDR3 comprises 13 residues. In DNA, the CDR3 is TGTGCCAGCAGCGTGGGGGGTATCGGGGAGCTGTTTTTT. Protein: CASSVGGIGELFF.

The V gene is TRBV9, the J gene TRBJ1-4; D gene uncertain. The CDR3 is 15 residues long. Per the germline V gene, CDR1 is SGDLS and CDR2 is YYNGEE. Trimming removed 0 bases at V and 3 bases at J, with 9 bases between. CDR3 region: CASSVGAVANEKLFF. The CDR3 nucleotides read TGTGCCAGCAGCGTAGGGGCAGTAGCTAATGAAAAACTGTTTTTT.

V and J are TRBV5-4 and TRBJ2-5; unclear D gene. This CDR3 region has 15 residues. The germline gives CDR1 SGHNT, CDR2 YYREEE (reference sequence). The V gene lost 4 bases and the J gene lost 3 bases, with 16 bases spanning the gap. The CDR3 coding sequence is TGTGCCAGCAGCCCAAGCTGGGGTTTGGAAGAGACCCAGTACTTC. Translating it yields CASSPSWGLEETQYF. The entire variable domain, with the rest obtained from reference TRBV5-4 and TRBJ2-5, is as follows: ETGVTQSPTHLIKTRGQQVTLRCSSQSGHNTVSWYQQALGQGPQFIFQYYREEENGRGNFPPRFSGLQFPNYSSELNVNALELDDSALYLCASSPSWGLEETQYFGPGTRLLVL.

This clone was detected only once. The genes are TRBV21-1 and TRBJ1-1. TRBV21-1 corresponds to a pseudogene. This CDR3 has 16 residues. CDR3 DNA sequence: TGTGCCAGCAGGCCGGGACTAGCTACACATCGCACTGAAGCTTTCTTT. Its translation: CASRPGLATHRTEAFF.

The V gene is TRBV30, the J gene TRBJ2-1; 7 bases match TRBD2. From germline, CDR1 is GTSNPN and CDR2 SVGIG (reference sequence). This CDR3 has 13 residues. V lost 0 bases and J lost 10; bases outside the gene matches: 6. CDR3 sequence (DNA): TGTGCCTGGAGTGTATGGCTAGCGGTCGAGCAGTTCTTC. Its protein product is CAWSVWLAVEQFF.

DNA for the CDR3: TGTGCCAGCAGCCAAAGGTTCGGGGCCGGGGAGCTGTTTTTT. It codes for CASSQRFGAGELFF. V and J are TRBV9 and TRBJ2-2, with TRBD2 as a possible D gene (5 bases). Per germline, CDR1 SGDLS and CDR2 YYNGEE. V was clipped by 4 bases and J by 6 bases, with 13 bases between them. The CDR3 is 14 amino acids.

The chain couples TRBV9 to TRBJ1-3; D gene unclear. The CDR3 runs 17 residues. The germline V gene encodes CDR1 SGDLS and CDR2 YYNGEE. V lost 0 bases and J 0 bases, leaving 13 bases between the germline ends. This chain's CDR3 is CASSVVTEDCSGNTIYF. The CDR3 DNA reads TGTGCCAGCAGCGTAGTAACCGAAGATTGCTCTGGAAACACCATATATTTT.

A single count supports this clone. V is TRBV6-5 and J is TRBJ1-2, with 10 nucleotides matching TRBD1. The CDR3 is 14 amino acids. Germline-derived CDR1 and CDR2 are MNHEY and SVGAGI. Germline trimming cut 8 bases from V and 10 bases from J; bases unmatched to any gene: 13. CDR3 amino acids: CASSKGGDRGNYTF. As DNA, the CDR3 is TGTGCCAGCTCTAAAGGCGGGGACAGGGGAAACTACACCTTC.

This chain uses TRBV11-2 with TRBJ2-7; 8 bases fit TRBD1. The CDR3 is made up of 14 amino acids. Trimming took 5 bases from V and 6 from J; bases not matched to a gene: 9. Per the germline V gene, CDR1 is SGHAT and CDR2 is FQNNGV. CDR3 bases: TGTGCCAGCAGCCCCCAGACAGGGGCTAGCGAGCAGTACTTC. Protein product: CASSPQTGASEQYF.

The V call is TRBV6-1, the J call TRBJ2-7, with D perhaps assigned TRBD1 or TRBD2 (5 bases each). From germline, CDR1 is MNHNS and CDR2 SASEGT. The CDR3 extends over 14 amino acids. Trimming removed 3 bases from V and 6 bases from J, with 15 bases in between. CDR3 DNA: TGTGCCAGCAGTGAGGCCAGGGACGGAAGCGAGCAGTACTTC. Encoded protein: CASSEARDGSEQYF.